This T cell receptor beta chain was captured in a study of beta chain features in type 1 diabetes (dated by TCRdb to 2016 to 2019). Study-wide context: No differences in mean age, gender distribution, total cell number or subset yield were found between patients and healthy donors. A total of some 100,000,000 sorted cells were examined across all samples, and a strong correlation was observed between cell number per subset and RNA yield. In the study, recently diagnosed type 1 diabetes patients and matched healthy donors were compared on the TCRB repertoires of their sorted circulating CD4+ T cell subsets. Whereas all 30 or so donors provided naive and central memory subsets, regulatory and stem cell-like memory subsets were isolated from just 8 patients and roughly eight healthy donors.

Paper-wide results and their limitations: At VDJ recombination sites, type 1 diabetes patients had fewer insertions and more deleted nucleotides, which implies abnormalities in thymic rearrangement. PCR might favor shorter templates, but patient and control samples were amplified and corrected together, so any skew would affect both groups equally. Naive, central memory and regulatory TCRB repertoires appeared to be more similar among patients than among healthy donors. Only small numbers of individuals were included in the HLA sub-analyses, which left unresolved whether HLA type had any influence on TCRB rearrangement. Because cDNA was sequenced instead of genomic DNA, activated cells with high expression could be over-represented, although the groups did not differ in activation or CD3 levels. A moderate but significant shortening of TCRB CDR3 length was observed in type 1 diabetes patients in all four CD4+ subsets.

Each donor gave one peripheral blood draw, averaging approximately 110 mL, which was collected into heparinised tubes. Naive, central memory, regulatory and stem cell-like memory CD4+ T cells were sorted on a BD FACSAria II using a panel including CD45RO, CCR7, CD25, CD127, CD95 and CD27. All sorted populations exceeded 95% purity. PBMCs were isolated immediately by Lymphoprep density gradient centrifugation and stained directly without culture. So that batch effects would be minimized, each experiment stained and sorted samples in pairs, pairing one healthy donor with one patient. The entire amount of isolated RNA was reverse transcribed using the High Capacity cDNA Reverse Transcription Kit, so the sequenced TCRB transcripts were expressed ones. Deep immunoSEQ sequencing was performed on naive, central memory and regulatory T cell samples, with an average of around 3.4 million total reads per sample. After sorted cells were lysed in RLT buffer, RNA was extracted with DNase-treated RNeasy Micro or Mini kits, with the choice depending on cell number. Each cell subset was processed separately to prevent cross-contamination, with patient and healthy donor samples processed together. The immunoSEQ multiplex PCR was used to amplify TCRB sequences from cDNA, yielding 87-bp fragments that span the CDR3 region. Amplicons were sequenced on the Illumina HiSeq platform. Per the authors' processing: PCR bias was computationally corrected using synthetic template baselines, reads within Hamming distance 2 were collapsed, and singletons that could not be merged were discarded. Reads were aligned against IMGT so that V, D and J genes, CDR3 length and insertions or deletions at six rearrangement sites could be assigned. Within each subset, clonotype counts were normalized to sorted cell number, and only after that were true diversity and Gini coefficients computed with the tcR R package. The overlap coefficient, calculated on TCRB nucleotide sequences, was used to measure repertoire sharing. Out-of-frame TCRB sequences from naive cells were analyzed to stand in for the pre-selection repertoire. This is the immuneACCESS table as TCRdb keeps it, with only in-frame sequences that have V and J called. A part of the clones is gone; compared with another copy, unresolved V genes explain less than half, and the rest is unexplained. V and J calls and clone size come straight from that table; D and trimming were deduced from the DNA. A total of approximately 600,000 clones appear in this sample, roughly an eighth of them only once. The top ten constitute 0.095% to 0.15% of the sample.

From its cysteine to its phenylalanine, the CDR3 spans 14 amino acids. Only the CDR3 DNA is retained, 42 bases long and in frame from the first base. Trimming costs V 0 bases and J 1 base, and their ends lie 7 bases apart. For CDR1 and CDR2, the germline V gene lists SGHVS and FQNEAQ. This clone was observed a handful of times. The target of this receptor is not known. Per-base qualities were not stored, and no clone one base away is much larger. The TCR sequence derives from a man aged 30 to 45 with type 1 diabetes. This chain joins TRBV7-8 to TRBJ2-7, with no confidently assigned D gene. Sequencing used naive CD4+ T cells from blood. The cell subset or site label for this specimen denotes: true naive CD4+ T cells. The nucleotide sequence is TGTGCCAGCAGCTTAGCGATCGTATCCTACGAGCAGTACTTC. Translated, it reads CASSLAIVSYEQYF.